The present entry profiles one T cell receptor beta chain with its context. CD45RO-negative CD8 cells positively selected for CCR7 made up the naive population, which excluded terminally differentiated effector memory CD45RA+ cells. With 1 base removed from V and 3 bases from J, the gap between germline ends came to 16 bases. The V gene's germline CDR1 is GTSNPN and CDR2 SVGIG (reference sequence). This CDR3 has 15 amino acids. These data come from a study of shared clonotypes between healthy human individuals. For the study at large: A few men and a couple of women, aged 18 to 49, were donors. Each donor's CD8 memory used one plate, CD8 naive two, each CD4 subset three.

The authors ran the assay at deep level. Genomic DNA of each subset was evenly split across several immunoSEQ plates. Assay: immunoSEQ multiplex PCR; the TCRdb copy retains only in-frame clones and omits some. The repertoire holds about 2 million clones, with about 95% as singletons. The sequence was obtained from a man between 18 and 29 years old in good health. The specimen was naive CD8+ T cells sorted from blood. The V and J genes are TRBV30 and TRBJ2-7; no reliable D call. DNA for the CDR3: TGTGCCTGGAGTGACCGTCTTCGTTTCCGCTACGAGCAGTACTTC. Encoded protein: CAWSDRLRFRYEQYF. Looking up the rest from reference TRBV30 and TRBJ2-7 gives the full variable domain: SQTIHQWPATLVQPVGSPLSLECTVEGTSNPNLYWYRQAAGRGLQLLFYSVGIGQISSEVPQNLSASRPQDRQFILSSKKLLLSDSGFYLCAWSDRLRFRYEQYFGPGTRLTVT.